This T cell receptor beta chain emerged from a study of shared clonotypes between healthy human individuals. Study background: Plates per donor: three CD4 naive, three CD4 memory, two CD8 naive, one CD8 memory. Broader study findings: An effect of sequencing depth on clonotype sharing among donors was expected. The researchers took only blood, and tissue repertoires probably look different.

The protocol was immunoSEQ multiplex PCR, while the TCRdb copy is restricted to in-frame clones and leaves out a portion. The table lists 2.3 million or so clones, 93% of them singletons, with approximately 0.4% in the top ten. The CDR3 spans 13 residues. Trimming took 4 bases from V and 4 from J, leaving 8 bases between them. CDR1 is SNHLY and CDR2 is FYNNEI in the germline V gene. Comment on this clone: What it binds is not known.

The material sequenced was naive CD4+ T cells from PBMCs. Subset described: CD45RA+ positively selected. The J gene is TRBJ2-1, the V gene TRBV2, with no clear D. This sequence was found in a man aged 18 to 30 in good health. Some clones in this sample may be carry-over from other donors' samples. CDR3: CASSGDQYNEQFF. The CDR3 nucleotides read TGTGCCAGCAGTGGAGACCAGTACAATGAGCAGTTCTTC. The full variable domain, its missing parts supplied by reference TRBV2 and TRBJ2-1, is EPEVTQTPSHQVTQMGQEVILRCVPISNHLYFYWYRQILGQKVEFLVSFYNNEISEKSEIFDDQFSVERPDGSNFTLKIRSTKLEDSAMYFCASSGDQYNEQFFGPGTRLTVL.